This T cell receptor (beta chain) appears in the sequencing data of a study of T cell responses to AZD1222 COVID-19 vaccine. The J segment lost 6 bases and the V segment lost 6 bases, leaving 5 bases of the junction unmatched. The V gene's germline CDR1 is LNHDA and CDR2 SQIVND (reference sequence). The CDR3 totals 14 residues. Produced via immunoSEQ multiplex PCR; TCRdb's table is partial and in-frame only. The top ten hold about 3.5% of the sample, which has about 200,000 clones, about nine tenths seen once. The chain joins TRBV19 to TRBJ2-2, with TRBD1 matching 9 bases. The source of this sequence is an adult who received the AZD1222 COVID-19 vaccine. Sequenced here: peripheral blood, sampled 28 days after the second AZD1222 dose. For the CDR3, the DNA is TGTGCCAGTAGGGACAGGGGCAACGCCGGGGAGCTGTTTTTT. Encoded protein: CASRDRGNAGELFF.